These T cell receptor beta chains were read from a single sample in a study of beta chain features in type 1 diabetes. Profiled with immunoSEQ multiplex PCR; TCRdb holds only in-frame clones, not every one. Of approximately 600,000 clones in the sample, roughly an eighth are singletons; the top ten hold roughly 0.11%. The source material was naive CD4+ T cells from blood. Receptors were obtained from a man aged 30 to 39 with type 1 diabetes. Each CDR3 is given with its conserved first and last residue. A D gene is named only where the DNA matches it firmly. Rows give clone size only sometimes, using once, few, many, or a class for an expanded clone.

d_call | j_call | clone_size | v_call | cdr3_aa | cdr3_nt
NA | TRBJ2-7 | NA | TRBV28 | CASSLTASYEQYF | TGTGCCAGCAGTTTAACAGCGTCCTACGAGCAGTACTTC
NA | TRBJ1-2 | NA | TRBV7-9 | CASSPFRATNYGYTF | TGTGCCAGCAGCCCCTTCCGTGCCACTAACTATGGCTACACCTTC
TRBD2 | TRBJ2-3 | NA | TRBV13 | CASSLGLAGETQYF | TGTGCCAGCAGCTTAGGGCTAGCGGGGGAAACGCAGTATTTT
TRBD2 | TRBJ2-3 | NA | TRBV11-3 | CASSFSGGATDTQYF | TGTGCCAGCAGCTTTAGCGGGGGGGCCACAGATACGCAGTATTTT
NA | TRBJ2-3 | few | TRBV28 | CASRAGAAPDTQYF | TGTGCCAGCAGGGCCGGAGCGGCCCCCGATACGCAGTATTTT
TRBD1 | TRBJ2-7 | NA | TRBV7-9 | CASSPRTGSSYEQYF | TGTGCCAGCAGCCCGCGGACAGGGAGCTCCTACGAGCAGTACTTC
NA | TRBJ2-2 | NA | TRBV6-6 | CASSRESTGELFF | TGTGCCAGCAGCCGAGAATCGACCGGGGAGCTGTTTTTT
TRBD1 | TRBJ1-2 | NA | TRBV14 | CASSQDRAGGGYGYTF | TGTGCCAGCAGCCAAGATCGGGCAGGGGGTGGCTATGGCTACACCTTC
TRBD2 | TRBJ2-1 | few | TRBV4-3 | CASSPSGTKIGEQFF | TGCGCCAGCAGCCCCAGTGGGACTAAGATCGGTGAGCAGTTCTTC
NA | TRBJ2-5 | NA | TRBV5-1 | CASSLSETQYF | TGCGCCAGCAGCTTATCCGAGACCCAGTACTTC
NA | TRBJ2-3 | NA | TRBV28 | CASSFADTQYF | TGTGCCAGCAGTTTTGCGGATACGCAGTATTTT
NA | TRBJ2-7 | few | TRBV6-6 | CASSPGGYEQYF | TGTGCCAGCAGTCCCGGTGGTTACGAGCAGTACTTC
NA | TRBJ2-3 | NA | TRBV9 | CARSVPLDPDTQYF | TGTGCCAGAAGCGTCCCACTAGACCCAGATACGCAGTATTTT
NA | TRBJ1-5 | few | TRBV29-1 | CSVVTGDLQPQHF | TGCAGCGTTGTCACGGGGGATTTACAGCCCCAGCATTTT
NA | TRBJ1-2 | NA | TRBV13 | CASRNPSRGYGYTF | TGTGCCAGCCGTAACCCTTCCCGAGGCTATGGCTACACCTTC
TRBD1 | TRBJ1-2 | few | TRBV7-2 | CASRWTGEYGYTF | TGTGCCAGCAGGTGGACAGGGGAGTACGGCTACACCTTC
TRBD2 | TRBJ2-7 | NA | TRBV6-5 | CASSYSGLAGTYEQYF | TGTGCCAGCAGTTACTCGGGACTAGCGGGCACCTACGAGCAGTACTTC
TRBD1 | TRBJ2-7 | NA | TRBV7-6 | CASSLPGTGSYEQYF | TGTGCCAGCAGCCTACCAGGGACAGGCTCCTACGAGCAGTACTTC
TRBD1 | TRBJ1-2 | NA | TRBV5-6 | CASSRGQGDGYTF | TGTGCCAGCAGCCGGGGACAGGGTGATGGCTACACCTTC
NA | TRBJ2-6 | NA | TRBV19 | CASSRTDSGANVLTF | TGTGCCAGTAGTAGGACAGACTCTGGGGCCAACGTCCTGACTTTC
NA | TRBJ2-6 | NA | TRBV4-3 | CASSQDGRGVFSGANVLTF | TGCGCCAGCAGCCAAGACGGCAGGGGAGTTTTCAGTGGGGCCAACGTCCTGACTTTC
NA | TRBJ1-6 | few | TRBV7-9 | CASSPMGNSPLHF | TGTGCCAGCAGCCCGATGGGGAATTCACCCCTCCACTTT
NA | TRBJ2-1 | NA | TRBV12-5 | CASGLVTAGRNEQFF | TGTGCTAGTGGTTTGGTAACCGCAGGGCGCAATGAGCAGTTCTTC
NA | TRBJ2-5 | NA | TRBV7-2 | CASSLHREETQYF | TGTGCCAGCAGCTTACACAGGGAAGAGACCCAGTACTTC
NA | TRBJ2-7 | few | TRBV5-1 | CASSPQGVDYEQYF | TGCGCCAGCAGCCCTCAGGGAGTAGACTACGAGCAGTACTTC
NA | TRBJ2-3 | NA | TRBV2 | CASRGRGPSTDTQYF | TGTGCCAGCAGGGGGCGGGGGCCCAGCACAGATACGCAGTATTTT
TRBD1 | TRBJ2-5 | few | TRBV7-9 | CASSEGQKETQYF | TGTGCCAGCAGCGAGGGACAGAAAGAGACCCAGTACTTC
TRBD1 | TRBJ1-6 | NA | TRBV28 | CASSFGGGGAGPLHF | TGTGCCAGCAGTTTTGGAGGGGGCGGTGCAGGACCCCTCCACTTT
NA | TRBJ2-5 | NA | TRBV25-1 | CASSGGGETQYF | TGTGCCAGCAGCGGGGGTGGGGAGACCCAGTACTTC
NA | TRBJ2-5 | NA | TRBV29-1 | CSAAATGTQETQYF | TGCAGCGCAGCAGCTACAGGGACCCAAGAGACCCAGTACTTC
NA | TRBJ1-2 | few | TRBV9 | CASTVGLNFYGYTF | TGTGCCAGCACCGTGGGACTAAACTTCTATGGCTACACCTTC
TRBD2 | TRBJ2-7 | NA | TRBV5-4 | CASSPGGAKYEQYF | TGTGCCAGCAGCCCCGGGGGGGCAAAGTACGAGCAGTACTTC
NA | TRBJ2-7 | few | TRBV6-5 | CASSYSGSSYEQYF | TGTGCCAGCAGTTACTCCGGCAGTTCCTACGAGCAGTACTTC
NA | TRBJ2-1 | NA | TRBV7-9 | CASSLRTELLNEQFF | TGTGCCAGCAGCTTAAGAACAGAACTTTTAAATGAGCAGTTCTTC
TRBD2 | TRBJ2-1 | NA | TRBV14 | CASSPLTSGGDYNEQFF | TGTGCCAGCAGCCCCCTGACTAGCGGGGGCGACTACAATGAGCAGTTCTTC
NA | TRBJ2-6 | NA | TRBV7-2 | CASSLAGRGANVLTF | TGTGCCAGCAGCTTAGCGGGACGTGGGGCCAACGTCCTGACTTTC
NA | TRBJ2-6 | NA | TRBV25-1 | CASSEDDSHSGANVLTF | TGTGCCAGCAGTGAAGACGACAGTCACTCTGGGGCCAACGTCCTGACTTTC
TRBD1 | TRBJ1-2 | NA | TRBV5-6 | CASSSRGQSYTF | TGTGCCAGCAGCAGTAGGGGGCAGAGCTACACCTTC
NA | TRBJ2-3 | few | TRBV4-3 | CASSQDITDTQYF | TGCGCCAGCAGCCAAGATATCACAGATACGCAGTATTTT
NA | TRBJ1-4 | few | TRBV2 | CASSPREKLFF | TGTGCCAGCAGTCCTAGGGAAAAACTGTTTTTT